Included here is one T cell receptor (beta chain) sequence, with context. Its antigen is not identified. This specimen belongs to a study of T cell responses to AZD1222 COVID-19 vaccine. Germline V gene sequence: CDR1 DFQATT, CDR2 SNEGSKA (reference sequence). Trimming took off 3 bases at V and 0 bases at J, with 5 bases between the two ends. This CDR3 has 12 residues. Study-level points and caveats: Close to half of all spike-specific TCRs reportedly target regions of the variants that are unmutated. Sampling that yielded the repertoires occurred only after the peak T cell response. White British people made up most donors, females outnumbered males, and clonal diversity was possibly underestimated. Spike-specific TCR breadth and depth were elevated following two AZD1222 doses.

The method was immunoSEQ multiplex PCR; TCRdb's version includes in-frame clones alone and lacks a portion of them. The sample carries roughly 4,700 clones, approximately 91% recorded once. The receptor comes from an adult who received the AZD1222 COVID-19 vaccine. The chain has TRBV20-1 and TRBJ1-1; D is ambiguous. The starting material was peripheral blood, obtained 28 days after the second AZD1222 dose. The CDR3 DNA sequence: TGCAGTGCTAGTTTTGTGAACACTGAAGCTTTCTTT. Translated: CSASFVNTEAFF.